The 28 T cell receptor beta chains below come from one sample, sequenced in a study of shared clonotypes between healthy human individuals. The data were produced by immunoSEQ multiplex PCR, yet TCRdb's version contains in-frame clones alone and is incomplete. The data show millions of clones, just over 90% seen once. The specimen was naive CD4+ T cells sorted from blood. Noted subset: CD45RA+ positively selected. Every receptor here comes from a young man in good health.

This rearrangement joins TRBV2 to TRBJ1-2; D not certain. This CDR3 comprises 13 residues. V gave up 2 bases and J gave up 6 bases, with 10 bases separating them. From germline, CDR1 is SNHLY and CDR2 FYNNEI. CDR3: CASSEMIGNGYTF. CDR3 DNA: TGTGCCAGCAGTGAAATGATCGGGAATGGCTACACCTTC. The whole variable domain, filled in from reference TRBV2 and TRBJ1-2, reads EPEVTQTPSHQVTQMGQEVILRCVPISNHLYFYWYRQILGQKVEFLVSFYNNEISEKSEIFDDQFSVERPDGSNFTLKIRSTKLEDSAMYFCASSEMIGNGYTFGSGTRLTVV.

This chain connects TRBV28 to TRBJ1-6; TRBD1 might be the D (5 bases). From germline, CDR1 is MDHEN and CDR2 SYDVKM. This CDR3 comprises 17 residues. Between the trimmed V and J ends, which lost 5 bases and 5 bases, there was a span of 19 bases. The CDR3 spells CASSPLGGGPHNSPLHF. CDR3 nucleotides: TGTGCCAGCAGTCCCCTCGGGGGAGGGCCACATAATTCACCCCTCCACTTT.

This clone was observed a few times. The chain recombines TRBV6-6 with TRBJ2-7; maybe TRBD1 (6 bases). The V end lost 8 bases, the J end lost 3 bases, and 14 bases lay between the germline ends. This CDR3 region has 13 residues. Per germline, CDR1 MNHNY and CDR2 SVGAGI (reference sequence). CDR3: CASLRDTVYEQYF. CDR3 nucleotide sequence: TGTGCCAGCCTTAGGGACACCGTCTACGAGCAGTACTTC.

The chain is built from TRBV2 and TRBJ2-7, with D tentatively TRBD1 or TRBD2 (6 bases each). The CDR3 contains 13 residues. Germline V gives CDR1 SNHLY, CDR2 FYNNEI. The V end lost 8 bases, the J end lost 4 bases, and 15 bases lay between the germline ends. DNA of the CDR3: TGTGCCAGCGGTGCGGGACAACTTTACGAGCAGTACTTC. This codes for CASGAGQLYEQYF.

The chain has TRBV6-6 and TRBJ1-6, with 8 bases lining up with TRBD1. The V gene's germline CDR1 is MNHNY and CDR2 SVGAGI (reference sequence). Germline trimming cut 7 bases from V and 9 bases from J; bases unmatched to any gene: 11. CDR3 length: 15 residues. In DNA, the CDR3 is TGTGCCAGCACCGATACCCAGGGGGCGCTTTCACCCCTCCACTTT. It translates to CASTDTQGALSPLHF.

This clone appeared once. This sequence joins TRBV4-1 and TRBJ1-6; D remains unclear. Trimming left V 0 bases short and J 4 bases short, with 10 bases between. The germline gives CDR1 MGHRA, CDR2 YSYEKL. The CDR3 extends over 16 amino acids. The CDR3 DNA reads TGCGCCAGCAGCCAAGATTTTAGGATTTATAATTCACCCCTCCACTTT. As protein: CASSQDFRIYNSPLHF.

CDR3 nucleotides: TGTGCCAGCAGCCCAGGGGGCAGCTCTGGAAACACCATATATTTT. Its protein product is CASSPGGSSGNTIYF. The chain is built from TRBV5-4 and TRBJ1-3, with 8 nucleotides matching TRBD1. V was clipped by 4 bases and J by 0 bases; unmatched bases: 3. Germline V gene sequence: CDR1 SGHNT, CDR2 YYREEE (reference sequence). This CDR3 comprises 15 residues.

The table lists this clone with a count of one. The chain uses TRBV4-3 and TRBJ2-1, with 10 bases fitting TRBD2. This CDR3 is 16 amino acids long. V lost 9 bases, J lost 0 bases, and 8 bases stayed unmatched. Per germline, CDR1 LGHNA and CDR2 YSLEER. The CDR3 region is CASGAGGKGSYNEQFF. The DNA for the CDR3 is TGCGCCAGTGGAGCGGGAGGGAAGGGCTCCTACAATGAGCAGTTCTTC.

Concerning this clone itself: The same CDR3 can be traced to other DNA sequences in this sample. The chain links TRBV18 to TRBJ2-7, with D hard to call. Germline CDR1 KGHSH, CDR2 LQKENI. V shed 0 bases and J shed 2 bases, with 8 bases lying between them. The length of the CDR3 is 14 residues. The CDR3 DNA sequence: TGTGCCAGCTCACCACCCAGGAACCCCTACGAGCAGTACTTC. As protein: CASSPPRNPYEQYF.

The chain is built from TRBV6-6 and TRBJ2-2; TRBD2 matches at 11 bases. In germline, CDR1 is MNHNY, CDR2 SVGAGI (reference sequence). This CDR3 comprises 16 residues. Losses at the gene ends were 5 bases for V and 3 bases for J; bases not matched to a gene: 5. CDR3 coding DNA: TGTGCCAGCAGTACCATAGCGGGAGGGCACACCGGGGAGCTGTTTTTT. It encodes CASSTIAGGHTGELFF.

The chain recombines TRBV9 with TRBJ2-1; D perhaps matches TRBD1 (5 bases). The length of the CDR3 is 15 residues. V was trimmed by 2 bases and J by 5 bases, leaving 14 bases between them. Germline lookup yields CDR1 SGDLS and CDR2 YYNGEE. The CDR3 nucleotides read TGTGCCAGCAGCGTCGACAGCGCACCCCACAATGAGCAGTTCTTC. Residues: CASSVDSAPHNEQFF.

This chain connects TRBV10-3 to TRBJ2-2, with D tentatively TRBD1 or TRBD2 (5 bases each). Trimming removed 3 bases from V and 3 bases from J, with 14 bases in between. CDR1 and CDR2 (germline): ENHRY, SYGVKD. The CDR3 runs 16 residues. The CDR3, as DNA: TGTGCCATCAGTGATCGGGGCGCCGGGGACACCGGGGAGCTGTTTTTT. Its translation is CAISDRGAGDTGELFF.

CDR3 protein: CASSLKGQGYF. The CDR3, as DNA: TGTGCCAGCAGTCTAAAGGGACAGGGATACTTC. The rearrangement joins TRBV6-1 to TRBJ2-7, with TRBD1 matching over 9 bases. The CDR3 has 11 residues. V dropped 5 bases and J dropped 13; count of bases not matched to a gene: 6. From germline, CDR1 is MNHNS and CDR2 SASEGT.

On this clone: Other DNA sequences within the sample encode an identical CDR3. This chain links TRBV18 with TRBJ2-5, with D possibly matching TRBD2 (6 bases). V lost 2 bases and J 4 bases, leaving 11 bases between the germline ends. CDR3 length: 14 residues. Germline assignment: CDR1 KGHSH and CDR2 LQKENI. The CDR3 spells CASSPNSGGETQYF. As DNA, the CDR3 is TGTGCCAGCTCACCAAATAGCGGTGGAGAGACCCAGTACTTC.

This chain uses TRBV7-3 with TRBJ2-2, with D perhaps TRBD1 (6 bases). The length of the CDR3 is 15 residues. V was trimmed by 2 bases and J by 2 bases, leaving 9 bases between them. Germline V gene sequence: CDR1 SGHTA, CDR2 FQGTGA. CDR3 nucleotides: TGTGCCAGCAGCTTACAGGGGATCAACACCGGGGAGCTGTTTTTT. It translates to CASSLQGINTGELFF.

The CDR3 bases are TGTGCCAGCAGCCCACGGGAAGGAGCGTCCTACAATGAGCAGTTCTTC. Its translation is CASSPREGASYNEQFF. V and J are TRBV6-6 and TRBJ2-1, with a weak D call TRBD2 (5 bases). This CDR3 has 16 residues. Germline CDR1 and CDR2: MNHNY and SVGAGI (reference sequence). V lost 6 bases and J lost 1, with 16 bases in between.

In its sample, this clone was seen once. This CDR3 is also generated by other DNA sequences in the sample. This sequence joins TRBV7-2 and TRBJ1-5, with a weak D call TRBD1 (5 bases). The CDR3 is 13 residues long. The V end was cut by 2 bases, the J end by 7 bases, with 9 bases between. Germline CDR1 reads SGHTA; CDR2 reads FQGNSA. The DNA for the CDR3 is TGTGCCAGCAGCTTATCAGGGAGCCAGCCCCAGCATTTT. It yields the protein CASSLSGSQPQHF. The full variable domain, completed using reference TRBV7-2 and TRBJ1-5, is GAGVSQSPSNKVTEKGKDVELRCDPISGHTALYWYRQSLGQGLEFLIYFQGNSAPDKSGLPSDRFSAERTGGSVSTLTIQRTQQEDSAVYLCASSLSGSQPQHFGDGTRLSIL.

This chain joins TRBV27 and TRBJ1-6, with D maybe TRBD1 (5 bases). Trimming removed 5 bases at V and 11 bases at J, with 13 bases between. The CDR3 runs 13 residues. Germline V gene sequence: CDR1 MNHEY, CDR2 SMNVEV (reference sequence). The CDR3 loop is CASSVWDRPPLHF. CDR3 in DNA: TGTGCCAGCAGTGTTTGGGACCGCCCACCCCTCCACTTT.

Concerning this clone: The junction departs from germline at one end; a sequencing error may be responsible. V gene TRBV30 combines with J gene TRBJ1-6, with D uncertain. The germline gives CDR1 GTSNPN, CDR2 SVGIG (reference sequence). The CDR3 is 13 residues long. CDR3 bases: TGTGCCGGGAGGGTCTCCTATAATTCACCCCTCCACTTT. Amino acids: CAGRVSYNSPLHF.

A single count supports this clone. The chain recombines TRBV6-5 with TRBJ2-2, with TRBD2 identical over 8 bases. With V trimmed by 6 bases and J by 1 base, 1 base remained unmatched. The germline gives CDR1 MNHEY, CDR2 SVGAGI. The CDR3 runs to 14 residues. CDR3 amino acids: CASRTSVNTGELFF. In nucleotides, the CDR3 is TGTGCCAGCAGGACTAGCGTGAACACCGGGGAGCTGTTTTTT.

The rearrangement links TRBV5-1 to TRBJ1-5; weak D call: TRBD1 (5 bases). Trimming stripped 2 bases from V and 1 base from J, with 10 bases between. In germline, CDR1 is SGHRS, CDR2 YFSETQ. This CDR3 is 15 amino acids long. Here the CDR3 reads CASSFEGQSNQPQHF. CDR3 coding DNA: TGCGCCAGCAGCTTCGAGGGGCAAAGCAATCAGCCCCAGCATTTT.

As DNA, the CDR3 is TGTGCCAGCAGGACTCGAACTGAAGCTTTCTTT. Residues: CASRTRTEAFF. The chain links TRBV27 to TRBJ1-1; D is undetermined. CDR1 is MNHEY, CDR2 SMNVEV, per germline (reference sequence). V shed 6 bases and J shed 5 bases, with 7 bases lying between them. The CDR3 is 11 residues long.

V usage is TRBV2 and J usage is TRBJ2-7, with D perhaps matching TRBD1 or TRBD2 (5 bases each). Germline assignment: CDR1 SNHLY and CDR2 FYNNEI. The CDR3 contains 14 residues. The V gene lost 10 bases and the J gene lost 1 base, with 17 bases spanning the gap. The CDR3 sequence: CANHRDGASYEQYF. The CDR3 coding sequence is TGTGCCAACCACCGGGACGGAGCTTCCTACGAGCAGTACTTC.

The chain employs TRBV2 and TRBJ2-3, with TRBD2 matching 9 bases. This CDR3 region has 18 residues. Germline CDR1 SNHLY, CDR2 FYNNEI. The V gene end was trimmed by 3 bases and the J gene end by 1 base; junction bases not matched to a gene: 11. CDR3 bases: TGTGCCAGCAGTGAGGGAGCGGGAGGCCCTGGGGGCACAGATACGCAGTATTTT. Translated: CASSEGAGGPGGTDTQYF.

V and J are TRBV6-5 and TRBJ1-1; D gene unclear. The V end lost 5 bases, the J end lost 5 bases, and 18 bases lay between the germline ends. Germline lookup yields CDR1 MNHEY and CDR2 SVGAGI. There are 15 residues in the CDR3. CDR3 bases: TGTGCCAGCAGTAATAGCCAGGTGGCGAATACTGAAGCTTTCTTT. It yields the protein CASSNSQVANTEAFF.

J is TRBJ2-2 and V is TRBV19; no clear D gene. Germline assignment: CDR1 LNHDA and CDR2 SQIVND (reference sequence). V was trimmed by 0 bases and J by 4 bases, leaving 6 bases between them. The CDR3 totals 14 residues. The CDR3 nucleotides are TGTGCCAGTAGTATAGATCAAGGCACCGGGGAGCTGTTTTTT. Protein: CASSIDQGTGELFF.

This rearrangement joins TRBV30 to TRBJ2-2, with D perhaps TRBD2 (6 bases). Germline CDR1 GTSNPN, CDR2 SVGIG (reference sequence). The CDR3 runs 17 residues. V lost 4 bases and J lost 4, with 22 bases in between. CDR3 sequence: CAWIGLEGFRGTGELFF. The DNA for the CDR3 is TGTGCCTGGATTGGATTGGAGGGGTTTAGGGGCACCGGGGAGCTGTTTTTT.

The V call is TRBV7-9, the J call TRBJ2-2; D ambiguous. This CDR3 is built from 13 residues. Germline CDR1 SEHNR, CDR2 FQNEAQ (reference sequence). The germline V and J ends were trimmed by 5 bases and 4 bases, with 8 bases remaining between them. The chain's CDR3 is CASSPQITGELFF. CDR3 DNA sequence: TGTGCCAGCAGCCCCCAAATCACCGGGGAGCTGTTTTTT.